The clone carrying this TCR beta chain was found many times. Antigen: not known. The data originate from a study of T cells in Graves' hyperthyroidism and ophthalmopathy. The study, taken as a whole, reports: The model forecast ophthalmopathy, anticipating it by a median roughly 6 months before onset.

It was uncontrolled infection, other autoimmune disease, pregnancy or lactation that excluded patients. Fresh peripheral blood, about 9.6 ml, yielded the PBMCs. RNA transcripts were the template for amplifying TCR beta CDR3 regions. Primed by the HTBI set, a first-round RT-PCR was run on the TCR CDR3. Each CDR3 protein gets one entry after TCRdb re-called the multiplex PCR reads with MiXCR. The profile shows around 250,000 distinct CDR3 sequences, approximately 25% of them singletons. This CDR3 region has 17 residues. V shed 0 bases, J shed 3 bases, and the junction held 11 bases outside the gene matches. The germline V gene encodes CDR1 MNHEY and CDR2 SVGAGI.

Sequenced: blood. The source of this sequence is a woman aged 40 to 55 with Graves' ophthalmopathy. V gene TRBV6-5 combines with J gene TRBJ2-7; 7 bases align to TRBD2. CDR3 in DNA: TGTGCCAGCAGTTACTCGAGTGTTGGGACTACCAACTACGAGCAGTACTTC. It codes for CASSYSSVGTTNYEQYF.